These T cell receptor beta chains were read from a single sample in a study of cytomegalovirus exposure and HLA in healthy donors. Using immunoSEQ multiplex PCR, the repertoire was profiled, and TCRdb retains in-frame clones only, with some absent. The table includes 99,000 or so clones, approximately 69% detected once. The sequenced sample was PBMCs. Receptors originate from a man younger than 45 in good health and CMV-seronegative. CDR3s include the opening cysteine and the closing phenylalanine or tryptophan. The D gene is left open where the match is weak.

TRBJ1-5	-	TRBV11-2	TGTGCCAGCAGCTTACAAGCTAATCAGCCCCAGCATTTT	CASSLQANQPQHF
TRBJ2-3	-	TRBV10-3	TGTGCCATCAAAGGGGGTCTCAGCACAGATACGCAGTATTTT	CAIKGGLSTDTQYF
TRBJ2-3	TRBD1	TRBV7-2	TGTGCCAGCAGCTTTCCTATGGGGACAGTCGGTACAGATACGCAGTATTTT	CASSFPMGTVGTDTQYF
TRBJ1-1	TRBD1	TRBV5-4	TGTGCCAGCAAGGTCAGGGGGCAGAACACTGAAGCTTTCTTT	CASKVRGQNTEAFF
TRBJ2-2	TRBD1	TRBV30	TGTGCCTGGAATCAGGGGGCGATGGACACCGGGGAGCTGTTTTTT	CAWNQGAMDTGELFF
TRBJ1-5	-	TRBV19	TGTGCCAGTGACTGGGGAGGACATCAGCCCCAGCATTTT	CASDWGGHQPQHF
TRBJ2-7	TRBD1	TRBV5-1	TGCGCCAGCAGCTTGGCCGAGGGGGCTGCAACCTACGAGCAGTACTTC	CASSLAEGAATYEQYF
TRBJ2-3	-	TRBV7-9	TGTGCCAGCAGCTTATCTCAGGGTCCGCCCGCAGATACGCAGTATTTT	CASSLSQGPPADTQYF
TRBJ2-1	-	TRBV7-9	TGTGCCAGCAGCGCTGGTGAGGGTCTTATCATTGGGTACAATGAGCAGTTCTTC	CASSAGEGLIIGYNEQFF
TRBJ2-7	-	TRBV7-8	TGTGCCAGCAGGCAGGGGCCGGCCTACGAGCAGTACTTC	CASRQGPAYEQYF
TRBJ1-3	TRBD1	TRBV2	TGTGCCAGCACCCTATCCGGGACAGGGTCTGGAAACACCATATATTTT	CASTLSGTGSGNTIYF